The 26 T cell receptor beta chains below were found in one sample sequenced in a study of Graves' ophthalmopathy and Graves' hyperthyroidism. TCR beta CDR3 regions were amplified from RNA transcripts. Following a first-round RT-PCR that used HTBI primers, a second-round multiplex PCR was carried out. One entry per CDR3 protein, called by TCRdb with MiXCR from the multiplex PCR reads. The sample records about 210,000 distinct CDR3 sequences, just under 30% being singletons. Sample: peripheral blood. The receptors here all came from a middle-aged man with Graves' ophthalmopathy.

This clonotype came up many times. V is TRBV24-1 and J is TRBJ2-7; D ambiguous. CDR1 and CDR2 (germline): KGHDR, SFDVKD. The CDR3 runs to 13 residues. V lost 3 bases and J 3 bases, leaving 8 bases between the germline ends. The CDR3 DNA sequence: TGTGCCACCAGTGATGGTCAAGGCTACGAGCAGTACTTC. This encodes CATSDGQGYEQYF.

This chain joins TRBV6-1 and TRBJ1-5; D unresolved. V gave up 6 bases and J gave up 2 bases, with 14 bases separating them. Germline V gives CDR1 MNHNS, CDR2 SASEGT. This CDR3 region has 15 residues. CDR3 sequence: CASRSTSLGNQPQHF. DNA for the CDR3: TGTGCCAGCAGATCCACGTCTCTCGGCAATCAGCCCCAGCATTTT.

This clonotype was counted at least ten times. The rearrangement uses TRBV2 and TRBJ2-7; 9 positions agree with TRBD1. The CDR3 spans 14 residues. From germline, CDR1 is SNHLY and CDR2 FYNNEI. V shed 4 bases and J 7 bases; nucleotides not matched to a gene: 8. The CDR3 sequence: CASSAGTGIKEQYF. Written as DNA, the CDR3 is TGTGCCAGCAGTGCCGGGACAGGGATAAAGGAGCAGTACTTC. The full variable domain, with the rest looked up from reference TRBV2 and TRBJ2-7, is EPEVTQTPSHQVTQMGQEVILRCVPISNHLYFYWYRQILGQKVEFLVSFYNNEISEKSEIFDDQFSVERPDGSNFTLKIRSTKLEDSAMYFCASSAGTGIKEQYFGPGTRLTVT.

The chain links TRBV6-1 to TRBJ1-3; the D is unclear. The CDR3 contains 14 residues. Germline CDR1 MNHNS, CDR2 SASEGT. Trimming stripped 5 bases from V and 4 bases from J, with 12 bases between. CDR3 in amino acids: CASSIDGTGNTIYF. The DNA for the CDR3 is TGTGCCAGCAGTATAGACGGTACAGGAAACACCATATATTTT.

This clonotype has ten or more counts. The chain combines TRBV4-1 with TRBJ2-7; the D gene is possibly TRBD2 (6 bases). V gave up 5 bases and J gave up 3 bases, with 14 bases separating them. The CDR3 consists of 14 residues. In germline, CDR1 is MGHRA, CDR2 YSYEKL. The CDR3 DNA reads as TGCGCCAGCAGCTCACCCGGAGGGCTCTACGAGCAGTACTTC. It specifies CASSSPGGLYEQYF.

This clonotype came up many times. The chain carries TRBV3-1 and TRBJ1-1; D is unclear. V lost 6 bases to trimming and J lost 3 bases, with 14 bases between them. Germline assignment: CDR1 LGHDT and CDR2 YNNKEL (reference sequence). The CDR3 contains 14 residues. The chain's CDR3 is CASRGLGLDTEAFF. CDR3 DNA: TGTGCCAGCAGAGGTCTGGGTTTGGACACTGAAGCTTTCTTT.

This clonotype was counted ten times or more. The gene calls are TRBV20-1 and TRBJ2-5; 8 bases are shared with TRBD2. The length of the CDR3 is 14 residues. The trim removed 1 base at V and 5 bases at J, leaving 6 bases unmatched. Germline CDR1 reads DFQATT; CDR2 reads SNEGSKA (reference sequence). CDR3 loop: CSARGAGGDETQYF. CDR3 DNA: TGCAGTGCTAGAGGGGCGGGAGGAGATGAGACCCAGTACTTC.

This clonotype was seen ten or more times. The chain joins TRBV28 to TRBJ2-7, with 16 bases identical to TRBD2. Germline V gives CDR1 MDHEN, CDR2 SYDVKM. This CDR3 spans 18 amino acids. V dropped 7 bases and J dropped 0; count of bases not matched to a gene: 9. CDR3 DNA sequence: TGTGCCAGCACCTTAGGGACTAGCGGGAGGGCCGCCTCCTACGAGCAGTACTTC. It translates to CASTLGTSGRAASYEQYF.

The chain combines TRBV7-9 with TRBJ2-7, with unresolved D. V shed 5 bases and J shed 3 bases, with 8 bases lying between them. This CDR3 has 12 amino acids. Germline assignment: CDR1 SEHNR and CDR2 FQNEAQ (reference sequence). Here the CDR3 reads CASSLQNYEQYF. As DNA, the CDR3 is TGTGCCAGCAGCCTTCAGAACTACGAGCAGTACTTC.

V usage is TRBV15 and J usage is TRBJ1-1; no reliable D call. V lost 5 bases to trimming and J lost 5 bases, with 9 bases between them. The V gene's germline CDR1 is LNHNV and CDR2 YYDKDF (reference sequence). This CDR3 is 12 amino acids long. The CDR3 nucleotides read TGTGCCACCAGCCCGGCGGGAACTGAAGCTTTCTTT. Residues: CATSPAGTEAFF.

This clonotype was recorded at least ten times. The rearrangement links TRBV11-2 to TRBJ2-5; no clear D gene. Germline V lookup: CDR1 SGHAT, CDR2 FQNNGV. Trimming pared 5 bases from V and 5 bases from J, leaving 12 bases between. This CDR3 contains 13 residues. The CDR3 DNA is TGTGCCAGCAGCACCTCGTTCGAGGAGACCCAGTACTTC. It specifies CASSTSFEETQYF.

This chain links TRBV15 with TRBJ2-7, with D unresolved. The CDR3 loop spans 14 amino acids. The V end was cut by 5 bases, the J end by 4 bases, with 15 bases between. CDR1 and CDR2 (germline): LNHNV, YYDKDF (reference sequence). The CDR3 DNA reads TGTGCCACCAGCTCCAGTGGCGATCTATACGAGCAGTACTTC. Translating it yields CATSSSGDLYEQYF.

This clonotype came up many times. The DNA for the CDR3 is TGTGCCAGCCACGTGGAAGGTCCTTCCCCCGGGGAGCTGTTTTTT. It yields the protein CASHVEGPSPGELFF. The rearrangement links TRBV28 to TRBJ2-2; D remains ambiguous. Germline V gives CDR1 MDHEN, CDR2 SYDVKM. V was trimmed by 8 bases and J by 6 bases, leaving 19 bases between them. CDR3 length: 15 amino acids. The whole variable domain, remainder taken from reference TRBV28 and TRBJ2-2, is DVKVTQSSRYLVKRTGEKVFLECVQDMDHENMFWYRQDPGLGLRLIYFSYDVKMKEKGDIPEGYSVSREKKERFSLILESASTNQTSMYLCASHVEGPSPGELFFGEGSRLTVL.

This clonotype turned up a few times. Given a much more abundant clone one base away, this may be a read error. V usage is TRBV24-1 and J usage is TRBJ2-5; D may be TRBD2 (6 bases). V lost 9 bases and J lost 6, with 16 bases in between. The germline gives CDR1 KGHDR, CDR2 SFDVKD. The CDR3 length is 13 residues. In DNA form, the CDR3 reads TGTGCCACCCAACAGGAGGGCCGGAAGACCCAGTACTTC. Translating gives CATQQEGRKTQYF.

This rearrangement joins TRBV25-1 to TRBJ1-2; D ambiguous. Germline CDR1 reads MGHDK; CDR2 reads SYGVNS. The CDR3 has 14 amino acids. Trimming took 1 base from V and 2 from J, leaving 8 bases between them. The CDR3 is CASSEFQSNYGYTF. In DNA form, the CDR3 reads TGTGCCAGCAGTGAATTTCAGTCGAACTATGGCTACACCTTC.

V and J are TRBV10-3 and TRBJ1-1, with D possibly being TRBD1 (5 bases). This CDR3 region has 16 residues. The germline V gene encodes CDR1 ENHRY and CDR2 SYGVKD. Trimming pared 3 bases from V and 7 bases from J, leaving 21 bases between. The CDR3 nucleotides are TGTGCCATCAGTGACGGCCTGGGACCCTTTGCAGTTGAAGCTTTCTTT. Protein sequence: CAISDGLGPFAVEAFF.

This clonotype showed up many times. The V call is TRBV18, the J call TRBJ1-1, with D possibly TRBD1 on 5 matching bases. Germline CDR1 is KGHSH and CDR2 is LQKENI. The V and J ends lost 2 bases and 3 bases respectively, with 13 bases between them. This CDR3 contains 15 residues. Here the CDR3 reads CASSPSGIRHTEAFF. In DNA, the CDR3 is TGTGCCAGCTCACCATCAGGGATCCGTCACACTGAAGCTTTCTTT.

This clonotype was observed at least ten times. This chain joins TRBV6-2 or TRBV6-3 and TRBJ2-4; 8 nucleotides match TRBD2. The ends lost 3 bases at V and 13 bases at J; junction bases unmatched: 2. Looked up from germline, CDR1 is MNHEY and CDR2 is SVGEGT. CDR3 length: 11 residues. CDR3 residues: CASSYQREQYF. The CDR3 DNA sequence: TGTGCCAGCAGTTATCAGCGGGAGCAGTACTTC.

This clonotype was detected many times. The chain has TRBV10-3 and TRBJ2-7, with D uncertain. The V end lost 6 bases, the J end lost 3 bases, and 12 bases lay between the germline ends. The CDR3 is 13 amino acids. Per the germline V gene, CDR1 is ENHRY and CDR2 is SYGVKD. The CDR3 nucleotides read TGTGCCATCAGAGCCGGACCTATCTACGAGCAGTACTTC. Its translation is CAIRAGPIYEQYF.

This clonotype was seen at least ten times. The rearrangement uses TRBV19 and TRBJ2-5; D may be TRBD1 (6 bases). V was cut by 3 bases and J by 2 bases, with 7 bases left in between. The germline V gene has CDR1 LNHDA and CDR2 SQIVND (reference sequence). This CDR3 is built from 13 residues. CDR3 loop: CASSIGTQETQYF. In DNA form, the CDR3 reads TGTGCCAGTAGTATCGGGACACAAGAGACCCAGTACTTC.

The sample holds many counts of this clonotype. The rearrangement links TRBV28 to TRBJ2-2, with D perhaps matching TRBD2 (6 bases). Germline V gives CDR1 MDHEN, CDR2 SYDVKM. Trimming removed 8 bases at V and 7 bases at J, with 14 bases between. This CDR3 spans 13 amino acids. The DNA of the CDR3 is TGTGCCAGCGGGTCCGGGGGTCTCGGGGAGCTGTTTTTT. This gives the protein CASGSGGLGELFF.

Only a few counts were recorded for this clonotype. This chain joins TRBV29-1 and TRBJ2-5; tentative D call: TRBD1 (6 bases). The length of the CDR3 is 12 residues. The germline CDR1 and CDR2 sequences are SQVTM and ANQGSEA. Trimming removed 3 bases from V and 4 bases from J, with 9 bases in between. This chain's CDR3 is CSVDRGRETQYF. The CDR3 DNA reads as TGCAGCGTTGACAGGGGACGAGAGACCCAGTACTTC.

The chain employs TRBV28 and TRBJ1-2; a weak D match, TRBD1 (6 bases). CDR3 size: 13 residues. V was cut by 6 bases and J by 4 bases, with 12 bases left in between. Looked up from germline, CDR1 is MDHEN and CDR2 is SYDVKM. The CDR3 reads CASRSGDGYGYTF. The CDR3 DNA is TGTGCCAGCAGATCAGGGGACGGCTATGGCTACACCTTC.

The chain employs TRBV6-2 or TRBV6-3 and TRBJ1-2; tentative D call: TRBD1 (5 bases). The V end was cut by 5 bases, the J end by 4 bases, with 11 bases between. CDR3 length: 13 amino acids. CDR1 and CDR2 (germline): MNHEY, SVGEGT. The CDR3 bases are TGTGCCAGCAGTGGGGCGGATTTCTATGGCTACACCTTC. This codes for CASSGADFYGYTF.

This clonotype came up many times. J is TRBJ2-7 and V is TRBV28; D possibly corresponds to TRBD2 (6 bases). Trimming left V 3 bases short and J 3 bases short, with 12 bases between. This CDR3 has 14 amino acids. Germline CDR1 and CDR2: MDHEN and SYDVKM. The CDR3 DNA is TGTGCCAGCAGTTTTCCCGGGAGACGCTACGAGCAGTACTTC. It codes for CASSFPGRRYEQYF.

This clonotype was counted ten times or more. This sequence joins TRBV28 and TRBJ2-2; a weak D match, TRBD1 (5 bases). Germline CDR1 reads MDHEN; CDR2 reads SYDVKM. The CDR3 runs 14 residues. Trimming stripped 5 bases from V and 4 bases from J, with 11 bases between. The CDR3 DNA reads as TGTGCCAGCAGTACTGGACAAATCACCGGGGAGCTGTTTTTT. Amino acids: CASSTGQITGELFF. The entire variable domain, with the rest obtained from reference TRBV28 and TRBJ2-2, is as follows: DVKVTQSSRYLVKRTGEKVFLECVQDMDHENMFWYRQDPGLGLRLIYFSYDVKMKEKGDIPEGYSVSREKKERFSLILESASTNQTSMYLCASSTGQITGELFFGEGSRLTVL.